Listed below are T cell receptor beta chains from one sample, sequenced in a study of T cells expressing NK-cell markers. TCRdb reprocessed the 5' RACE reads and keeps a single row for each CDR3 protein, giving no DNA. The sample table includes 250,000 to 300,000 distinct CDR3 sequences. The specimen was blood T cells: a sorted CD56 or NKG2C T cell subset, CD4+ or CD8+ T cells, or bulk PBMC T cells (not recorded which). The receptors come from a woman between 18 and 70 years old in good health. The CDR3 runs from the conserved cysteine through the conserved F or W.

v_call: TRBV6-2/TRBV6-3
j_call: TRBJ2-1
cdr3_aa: CASSYPKPVRDRYNEQFF

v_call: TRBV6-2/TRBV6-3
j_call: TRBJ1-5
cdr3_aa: CASSYKYSNQPQHF

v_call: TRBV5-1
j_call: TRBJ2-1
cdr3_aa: CASSPGLAGGRSYNEQFF

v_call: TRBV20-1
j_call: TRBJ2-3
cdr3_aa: CSAGGQRDHTDTQYF

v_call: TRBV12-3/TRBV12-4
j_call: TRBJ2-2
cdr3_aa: CASTRGDRINTGELFF

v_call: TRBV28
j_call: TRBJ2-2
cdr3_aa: CASKRQGAIGELFF

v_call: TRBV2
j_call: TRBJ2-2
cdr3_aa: CASIAGTLYGELFF

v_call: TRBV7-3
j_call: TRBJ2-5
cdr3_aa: CASSWGVQETQYF

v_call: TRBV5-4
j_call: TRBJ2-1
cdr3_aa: CASSLGLAELYNEQFF

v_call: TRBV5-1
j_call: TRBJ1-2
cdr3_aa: CASSVRTGEYGYTF

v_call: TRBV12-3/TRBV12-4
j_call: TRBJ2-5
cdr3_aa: CASRGTAGETQYF

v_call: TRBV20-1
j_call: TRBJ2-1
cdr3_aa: CSAKNPRLALGNEQFF

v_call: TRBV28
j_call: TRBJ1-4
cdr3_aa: CATGTTNEKLFF

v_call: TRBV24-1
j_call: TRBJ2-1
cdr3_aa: CATSGTGGRGNEQFF

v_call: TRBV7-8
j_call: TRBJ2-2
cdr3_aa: CASSFPGSNTGELFF

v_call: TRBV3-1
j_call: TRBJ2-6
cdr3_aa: CASSPSSFGANVLTF

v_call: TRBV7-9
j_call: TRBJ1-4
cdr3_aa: CASSWPAPTNEKLFF

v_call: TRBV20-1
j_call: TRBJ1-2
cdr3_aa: CSAWDRQGYTF

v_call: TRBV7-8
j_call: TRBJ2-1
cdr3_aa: CASSSLIEQFF

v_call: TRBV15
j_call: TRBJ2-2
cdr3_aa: CATSRDPRNTGELFF

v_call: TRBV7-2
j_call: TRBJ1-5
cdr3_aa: CASSSPLDSSNQPQHF

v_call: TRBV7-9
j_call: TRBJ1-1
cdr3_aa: CASSGTPRTEAFF

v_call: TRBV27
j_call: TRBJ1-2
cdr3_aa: CASSRRQGDYGYTF

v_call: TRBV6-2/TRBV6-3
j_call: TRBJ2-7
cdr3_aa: CASTQTGTGSSYEQYF

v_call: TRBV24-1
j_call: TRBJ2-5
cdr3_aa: CATSGTDASGTQYF

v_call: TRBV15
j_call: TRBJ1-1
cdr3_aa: CATSRDLASEAFF

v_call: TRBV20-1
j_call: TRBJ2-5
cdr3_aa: CSARDRQETQYF

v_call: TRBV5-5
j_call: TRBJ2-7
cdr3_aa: CASSLAVRVHEQYF

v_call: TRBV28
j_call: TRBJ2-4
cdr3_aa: CASSPLSGRAIKNIQYF

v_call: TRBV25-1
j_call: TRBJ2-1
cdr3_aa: CASSMTARAYNEQFF

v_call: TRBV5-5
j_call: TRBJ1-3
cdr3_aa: CASSSPTGQGAFGNTIYF

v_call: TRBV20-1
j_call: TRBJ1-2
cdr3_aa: CSASRDNGYTF

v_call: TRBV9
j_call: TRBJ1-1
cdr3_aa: CASSASMNTEAFF